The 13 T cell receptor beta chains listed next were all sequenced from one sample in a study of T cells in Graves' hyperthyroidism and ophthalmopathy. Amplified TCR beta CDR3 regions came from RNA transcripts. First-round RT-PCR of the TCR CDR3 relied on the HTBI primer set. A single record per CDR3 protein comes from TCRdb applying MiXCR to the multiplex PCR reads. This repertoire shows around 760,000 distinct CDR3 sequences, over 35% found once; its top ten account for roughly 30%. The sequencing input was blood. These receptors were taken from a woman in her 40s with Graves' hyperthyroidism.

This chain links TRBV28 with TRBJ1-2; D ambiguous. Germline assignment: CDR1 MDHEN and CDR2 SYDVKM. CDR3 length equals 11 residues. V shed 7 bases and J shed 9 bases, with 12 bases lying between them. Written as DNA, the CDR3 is TGTGCCAGCACCAATGGGAATCGCTACACCTTC. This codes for CASTNGNRYTF.

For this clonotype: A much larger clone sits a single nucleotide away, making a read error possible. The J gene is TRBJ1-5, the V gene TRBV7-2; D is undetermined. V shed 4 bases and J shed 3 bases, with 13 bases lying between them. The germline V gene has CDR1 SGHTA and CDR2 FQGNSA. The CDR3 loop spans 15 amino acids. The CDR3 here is CASSSPGPNNQPQHF. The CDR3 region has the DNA TGTGCCAGCAGCTCGCCCGGCCCCAACAATCAGCCCCAGCATTTT.

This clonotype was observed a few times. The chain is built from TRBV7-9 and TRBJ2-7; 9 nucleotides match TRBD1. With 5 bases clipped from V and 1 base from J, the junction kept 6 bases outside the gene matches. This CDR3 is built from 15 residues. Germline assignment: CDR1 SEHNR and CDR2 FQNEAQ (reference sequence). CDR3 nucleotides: TGTGCCAGCAGCCCGACCGACAGGGGGTCCTACGAGCAGTACTTC. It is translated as CASSPTDRGSYEQYF. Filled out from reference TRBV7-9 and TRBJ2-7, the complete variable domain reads DTGVSQNPRHKITKRGQNVTFRCDPISEHNRLYWYRQTLGQGPEFLTYFQNEAQLEKSRLLSDRFSAERPKGSFSTLEIQRTEQGDSAMYLCASSPTDRGSYEQYFGPGTRLTVT.

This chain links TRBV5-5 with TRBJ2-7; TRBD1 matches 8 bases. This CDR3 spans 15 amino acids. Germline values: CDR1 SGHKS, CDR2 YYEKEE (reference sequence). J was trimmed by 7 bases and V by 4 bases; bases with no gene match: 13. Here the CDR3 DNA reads TGTGCCAGCAGCCCCCGGAGCCAGGGGGCAGAAGAGCAGTACTTC. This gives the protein CASSPRSQGAEEQYF.

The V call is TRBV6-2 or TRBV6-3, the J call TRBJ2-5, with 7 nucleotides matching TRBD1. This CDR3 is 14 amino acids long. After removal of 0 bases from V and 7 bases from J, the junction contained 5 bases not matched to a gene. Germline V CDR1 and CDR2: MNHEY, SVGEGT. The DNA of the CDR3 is TGTGCCAGCAGTTACTCAGGGGGCTCGGGGACCCAGTACTTC. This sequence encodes CASSYSGGSGTQYF.

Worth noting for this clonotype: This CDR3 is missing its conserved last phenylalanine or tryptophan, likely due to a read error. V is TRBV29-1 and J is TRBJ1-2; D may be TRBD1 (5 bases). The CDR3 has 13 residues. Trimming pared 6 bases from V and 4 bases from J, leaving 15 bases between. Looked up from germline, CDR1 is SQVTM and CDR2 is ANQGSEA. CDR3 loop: CSVSVEGTYGYTL. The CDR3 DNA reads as TGCAGCGTGTCAGTCGAGGGGACCTATGGCTACACCCTC.

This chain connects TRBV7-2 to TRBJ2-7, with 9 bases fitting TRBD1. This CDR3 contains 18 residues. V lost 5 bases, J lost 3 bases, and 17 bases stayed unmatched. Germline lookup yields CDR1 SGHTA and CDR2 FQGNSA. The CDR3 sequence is CASSRGQGIPPAFYEQYF. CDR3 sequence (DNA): TGTGCCAGCAGCCGAGGACAGGGGATCCCACCAGCTTTCTACGAGCAGTACTTC.

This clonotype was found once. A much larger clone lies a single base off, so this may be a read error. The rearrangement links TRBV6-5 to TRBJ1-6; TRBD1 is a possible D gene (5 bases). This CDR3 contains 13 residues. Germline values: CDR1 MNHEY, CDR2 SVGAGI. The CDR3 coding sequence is TGTGTCAGCAGTTCCAGGGTGGATTCACCCCTCCACTTT. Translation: CVSSSRVDSPLHF.

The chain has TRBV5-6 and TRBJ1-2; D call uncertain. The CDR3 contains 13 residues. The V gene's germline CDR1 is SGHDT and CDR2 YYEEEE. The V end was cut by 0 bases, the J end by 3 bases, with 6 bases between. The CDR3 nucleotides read TGTGCCAGCAGCTTGGTGGAGTACTATGGCTACACCTTC. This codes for CASSLVEYYGYTF.

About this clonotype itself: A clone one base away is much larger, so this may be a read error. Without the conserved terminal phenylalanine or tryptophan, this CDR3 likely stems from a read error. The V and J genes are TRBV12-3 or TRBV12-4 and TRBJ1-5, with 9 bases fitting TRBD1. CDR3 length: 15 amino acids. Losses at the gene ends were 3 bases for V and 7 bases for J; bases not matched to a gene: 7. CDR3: CASSLGQGMLQPQHL. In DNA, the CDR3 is TGTGCCAGCAGTTTGGGACAGGGTATGTTGCAGCCCCAGCATTTG.

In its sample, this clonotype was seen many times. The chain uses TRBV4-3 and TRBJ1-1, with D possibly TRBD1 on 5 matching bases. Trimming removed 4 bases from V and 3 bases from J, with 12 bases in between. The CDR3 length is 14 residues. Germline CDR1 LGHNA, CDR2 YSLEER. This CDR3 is CASSLRVGDTEAFF. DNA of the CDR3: TGCGCCAGCAGCCTGAGAGTGGGGGACACTGAAGCTTTCTTT.

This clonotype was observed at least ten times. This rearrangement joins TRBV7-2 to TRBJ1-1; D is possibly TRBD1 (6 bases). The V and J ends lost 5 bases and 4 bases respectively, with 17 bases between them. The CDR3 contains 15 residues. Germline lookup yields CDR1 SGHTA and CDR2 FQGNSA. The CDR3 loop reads CASSPLVGGGTEAFF. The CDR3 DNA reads TGTGCCAGCAGCCCCTTGGTGGGAGGGGGCACTGAAGCTTTCTTT. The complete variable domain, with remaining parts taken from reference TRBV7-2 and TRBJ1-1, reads GAGVSQSPSNKVTEKGKDVELRCDPISGHTALYWYRQSLGQGLEFLIYFQGNSAPDKSGLPSDRFSAERTGGSVSTLTIQRTQQEDSAVYLCASSPLVGGGTEAFFGQGTRLTVV.

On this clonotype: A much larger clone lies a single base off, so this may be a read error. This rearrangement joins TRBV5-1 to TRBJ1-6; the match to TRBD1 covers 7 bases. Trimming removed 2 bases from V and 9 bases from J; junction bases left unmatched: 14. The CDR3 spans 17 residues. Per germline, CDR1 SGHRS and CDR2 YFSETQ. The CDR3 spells CASSFGPQGQPGSPLHF. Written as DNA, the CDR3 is TGCGCCAGCAGCTTCGGACCACAGGGACAGCCCGGTTCACCCCTCCACTTT.